The 26 T cell receptor beta chains below were found in one sample sequenced in a study of cytomegalovirus exposure and HLA in healthy donors. In the PCR, 60 Vbeta and 13 Jbeta primers were used. The protocol was immunoSEQ multiplex PCR, while the TCRdb copy is restricted to in-frame clones and leaves out a portion. The ten most abundant clones cover roughly 2% of a sample with under 150,000 clones. Sequencing input: PBMCs. The source is a woman aged 55 to 70 in good health and CMV-seronegative.

V is TRBV2 and J is TRBJ2-7; 10 bases are a match to TRBD1. This CDR3 region has 15 residues. With V trimmed by 6 bases and J by 2 bases, 7 bases remained unmatched. From germline, CDR1 is SNHLY and CDR2 FYNNEI. CDR3 loop: CASSARGTGAYEQYF. The CDR3 DNA sequence: TGTGCCAGCAGCGCTCGTGGGACAGGGGCCTACGAGCAGTACTTC.

V gene TRBV7-6 combines with J gene TRBJ2-7, with a possible D match to TRBD2 (6 bases). CDR1 SGHVS and CDR2 FNYEAQ come from the germline V gene. There are 12 residues in the CDR3. V was cut by 8 bases and J by 6 bases, with 14 bases left in between. The CDR3 region has the DNA TGTGCCAGCTCCCCTAGGAGGGGCGAGCAGTACTTC. It translates to CASSPRRGEQYF.

The rearrangement uses TRBV5-4 and TRBJ2-2; a possible D gene is TRBD2 (6 bases). The CDR3 spans 15 residues. In germline, CDR1 is SGHNT, CDR2 YYREEE (reference sequence). Trimming pared 2 bases from V and 4 bases from J, leaving 12 bases between. CDR3 DNA: TGTGCCAGCAGCTTCGGCGGGGTGGTCACCGGGGAGCTGTTTTTT. The encoded protein is CASSFGGVVTGELFF.

This rearrangement joins TRBV12-5 to TRBJ1-2; D is unclear. Germline V gene lookup returns CDR1 LGHNT and CDR2 FRNRAP. The CDR3 runs to 14 residues. Trimming took 2 bases from V and 0 from J, leaving 7 bases between them. CDR3 amino acids: CASGLTESNYGYTF. DNA of the CDR3: TGTGCTAGTGGTTTGACAGAGTCTAACTATGGCTACACCTTC. The whole variable domain, remainder taken from reference TRBV12-5 and TRBJ1-2, is DARVTQTPRHKVTEMGQEVTMRCQPILGHNTVFWYRQTMMQGLELLAYFRNRAPLDDSGMPKDRFSAEMPDATLATLKIQPSEPRDSAVYFCASGLTESNYGYTFGSGTRLTVV.

This chain's CDR3 is CASRAHNRVGNQPQHF. The CDR3 nucleotides are TGTGCCAGCAGGGCCCACAACAGGGTCGGCAATCAGCCCCAGCATTTT. The rearrangement uses TRBV28 and TRBJ1-5; the D gene is possibly TRBD1 (6 bases). Trimming removed 6 bases at V and 2 bases at J, with 17 bases between. CDR3 length equals 16 residues. Germline V gene sequence: CDR1 MDHEN, CDR2 SYDVKM. The complete variable domain, with remaining parts taken from reference TRBV28 and TRBJ1-5, reads DVKVTQSSRYLVKRTGEKVFLECVQDMDHENMFWYRQDPGLGLRLIYFSYDVKMKEKGDIPEGYSVSREKKERFSLILESASTNQTSMYLCASRAHNRVGNQPQHFGDGTRLSIL.

The V gene is TRBV7-9, the J gene TRBJ1-5; 7 positions agree with TRBD1. Germline loops: CDR1 SEHNR, CDR2 FQNEAQ (reference sequence). There are 14 residues in the CDR3. With V trimmed by 2 bases and J by 2 bases, 0 bases remained unmatched. DNA of the CDR3: TGTGCCAGCAGCTTAACAGGGGGCAATCAGCCCCAGCATTTT. This sequence encodes CASSLTGGNQPQHF.

The CDR3 here is CSARAQLAYYF. In DNA form, the CDR3 reads TGCAGTGCTAGAGCCCAACTAGCTTATTACTTC. This rearrangement joins TRBV20-1 to TRBJ2-5, with D possibly TRBD2 on 6 matching bases. The V end lost 1 base, the J end lost 14 bases, and 14 bases lay between the germline ends. The germline CDR1 and CDR2 sequences are DFQATT and SNEGSKA (reference sequence). The length of the CDR3 is 11 residues.

This sequence joins TRBV11-2 and TRBJ2-7, with D perhaps TRBD1 (5 bases). The germline V and J ends were trimmed by 5 bases and 3 bases, with 17 bases remaining between them. Germline lookup yields CDR1 SGHAT and CDR2 FQNNGV. The CDR3 is 15 residues long. CDR3 DNA: TGTGCCAGCAGCGATCCCGACTCAGGGTACTACGAGCAGTACTTC. Amino acids: CASSDPDSGYYEQYF.

Regarding this clone: A read error may account for a junction end that differs from germline. V is TRBV2 and J is TRBJ2-1, with D unclear. Per germline, CDR1 SNHLY and CDR2 FYNNEI. There are 11 residues in the CDR3. The CDR3 DNA is TGTGCCAGCAGTGAAAGCCTCCTTTTAGTCTTC. This translates into CASSESLLLVF.

V gene TRBV19 combines with J gene TRBJ2-5; D is perhaps TRBD2 (6 bases). Germline-derived CDR1 and CDR2 are LNHDA and SQIVND (reference sequence). The CDR3 sequence is 16 residues long. Trimming removed 4 bases from V and 12 bases from J, with 27 bases in between. The CDR3 loop is CASSNSRGSGVGLEYF. The CDR3 DNA follows: TGTGCCAGTAGTAATTCCCGAGGTAGCGGAGTAGGCCTGGAGTACTTC.

The genes are TRBV5-4 and TRBJ2-3, with 8 bases identical to TRBD1. Germline-derived CDR1 and CDR2 are SGHNT and YYREEE (reference sequence). The CDR3 covers 14 residues. V gave up 3 bases and J gave up 3 bases; unmatched junction bases: 3. CDR3 loop: CASSSGQDTDTQYF. The CDR3 nucleotides read TGTGCCAGCAGCTCGGGACAGGATACAGATACGCAGTATTTT.

This sequence joins TRBV10-3 and TRBJ2-5; a weak D match, TRBD1 (6 bases). The J call could be wrong; TRBJ2-7 is a better fit for the DNA end. CDR3 length equals 13 residues. CDR1 ENHRY and CDR2 SYGVKD come from the germline V gene. CDR3 protein: CAISGQDSYEQYF. CDR3 nucleotide sequence: TGTGCCATCAGTGGACAGGACTCCTACGAGCAGTACTTC.

The chain has TRBV19 and TRBJ1-5; D is possibly TRBD1 (6 bases). CDR1 is LNHDA and CDR2 is SQIVND in the germline V gene (reference sequence). This CDR3 contains 16 residues. V lost 4 bases, J lost 2 bases, and 15 bases lay in between. CDR3 amino acids: CASSRPAAGGNQPQHF. CDR3 nucleotides: TGTGCCAGTAGTAGACCTGCGGCAGGGGGCAATCAGCCCCAGCATTTT.

This rearrangement joins TRBV2 to TRBJ1-4, with D unclear. This CDR3 is built from 16 residues. The germline CDR1 and CDR2 sequences are SNHLY and FYNNEI. With 2 bases removed from V and 0 bases from J, the gap between germline ends came to 10 bases. DNA of the CDR3: TGTGCCAGCAGTGAAAGCGGACGTCCAACTAATGAAAAACTGTTTTTT. Its protein is CASSESGRPTNEKLFF.

The gene calls are TRBV2 and TRBJ1-5; TRBD1 might be the D (5 bases). This CDR3 has 15 amino acids. Germline lookup yields CDR1 SNHLY and CDR2 FYNNEI. The V end lost 6 bases, the J end lost 4 bases, and 16 bases lay between the germline ends. In DNA form, the CDR3 reads TGTGCCAGCAGAAACATTGGGGGAGGAAATCAGCCCCAGCATTTT. Translation gives CASRNIGGGNQPQHF.

The chain uses TRBV13 and TRBJ2-3; 7 bases map to TRBD2. CDR1 PRHDT and CDR2 FYEKMQ come from the germline V gene (reference sequence). The V gene end was trimmed by 5 bases and the J gene end by 6 bases; junction bases not matched to a gene: 8. The CDR3 extends over 14 amino acids. The CDR3 loop reads CASSRPAGEDTQYF. The CDR3 bases are TGTGCCAGCAGCCGCCCGGCGGGGGAGGATACGCAGTATTTT.

The V gene is TRBV6-6, the J gene TRBJ2-2, with D possibly being TRBD2 (6 bases). Looked up from germline, CDR1 is MNHNY and CDR2 is SVGAGI (reference sequence). V gave up 6 bases and J gave up 5 bases, with 16 bases separating them. The CDR3 consists of 15 residues. The CDR3 protein is CASRGAEGRTGELFF. The CDR3 DNA reads TGTGCCAGCAGAGGGGCGGAGGGGCGAACCGGGGAGCTGTTTTTT.

This chain's CDR3 is CASSTHGAGGANEKLFF. The CDR3 nucleotides are TGTGCCAGCAGCACTCACGGGGCGGGGGGCGCTAATGAAAAACTGTTTTTT. The rearrangement links TRBV7-9 to TRBJ1-4; tentatively, D is TRBD1 (6 bases). This CDR3 has 17 amino acids. Germline CDR1 SEHNR, CDR2 FQNEAQ (reference sequence). The V end lost 5 bases, the J end lost 3 bases, and 19 bases lay between the germline ends.

J is TRBJ2-7 and V is TRBV14, with 8 positions matching TRBD1. Per the germline V gene, CDR1 is SGHDN and CDR2 is FVKESK. J gave up 7 bases and V 5 bases, and 13 bases lay outside the gene matches. This CDR3 region has 15 residues. CDR3 DNA: TGTGCCAGCAGCGTCACAGGGGGTCCCTCAGTAGAGCAGTACTTC. Protein product: CASSVTGGPSVEQYF.

The chain joins TRBV10-3 to TRBJ2-7, with 10 bases matching TRBD2. The CDR3 runs 13 residues. V gave up 10 bases and J gave up 4 bases; unmatched junction bases: 7. Per germline, CDR1 ENHRY and CDR2 SYGVKD. For the CDR3, the DNA is TGTGCCACGAACCTAGCGGGAGTTTACGAGCAGTACTTC. Its protein is CATNLAGVYEQYF.

This rearrangement joins TRBV6-5 to TRBJ1-5; possible D gene TRBD1, 6 bases. Germline assignment: CDR1 MNHEY and CDR2 SVGAGI. CDR3 length: 13 amino acids. V was trimmed by 4 bases and J by 4 bases, leaving 8 bases between them. The CDR3 DNA reads as TGTGCCAGCAGTTCACAGGGTAATCAGCCCCAGCATTTT. Translating gives CASSSQGNQPQHF.

J is TRBJ2-2 and V is TRBV6-1, with D perhaps TRBD2 (6 bases). Trimming shortened V by 3 bases and J by 4 bases, and 9 bases separated the two germline ends. The CDR3 totals 14 residues. Per germline, CDR1 MNHNS and CDR2 SASEGT. CDR3 DNA: TGTGCCAGCAGTGAGGGACTTTTCACCGGGGAGCTGTTTTTT. Its translation: CASSEGLFTGELFF.

This chain connects TRBV14 to TRBJ1-1; maybe TRBD1 (6 bases). Trimming removed 4 bases at V and 2 bases at J, with 14 bases between. This CDR3 region has 15 residues. In germline, CDR1 is SGHDN, CDR2 FVKESK. The CDR3 sequence is CASSREQGPNTEAFF. Written as DNA, the CDR3 is TGTGCCAGCAGCCGAGAACAGGGCCCTAACACTGAAGCTTTCTTT.

V usage is TRBV5-6 and J usage is TRBJ2-5; the D is unclear. V was pared by 4 bases and J by 6 bases, with 13 bases between. CDR1 SGHDT and CDR2 YYEEEE come from the germline V gene. CDR3 length equals 13 residues. The CDR3: CASSPDNEQTQYF. The CDR3 nucleotides read TGTGCCAGCAGCCCCGATAACGAGCAGACCCAGTACTTC.

This chain joins TRBV30 and TRBJ2-1; 7 nucleotides match TRBD2. Trimming removed 2 bases from V and 4 bases from J; junction bases left unmatched: 2. This CDR3 has 13 residues. Germline loops: CDR1 GTSNPN, CDR2 SVGIG (reference sequence). The CDR3 DNA sequence: TGTGCCTGGAGTCGCGGGAGATACAATGAGCAGTTCTTC. It translates to CAWSRGRYNEQFF.

The CDR3 here is CASSRDRVSNQPQHF. DNA for the CDR3: TGTGCCAGCAGTCGCGACAGGGTGAGCAATCAGCCCCAGCATTTT. The V gene is TRBV6-1, the J gene TRBJ1-5; 7 bases map to TRBD1. From germline, CDR1 is MNHNS and CDR2 SASEGT. V gave up 5 bases and J gave up 1 base; unmatched junction bases: 5. This CDR3 contains 15 residues.